This entry lists 29 T cell receptor beta chains sequenced from one sample in a study of cytomegalovirus exposure and HLA in healthy donors (dated by TCRdb to 2017 to 2019). Library preparation used the immunoSEQ multiplex PCR assay. The source is immuneACCESS, and TCRdb retained only in-frame sequences with V and J called. Part of the clones is not carried over; for the studies checked, unresolved V genes explain less than half of this, and the remainder is unexplained. In this sample the table shows over 90,000 clones, about 95% of which occur a single time. The ten largest clones take up 0.89% of the sample. Sequences were obtained from PBMCs. Receptors originate from a young woman in good health and CMV-seronegative.

The chain uses TRBV27 and TRBJ2-7, with 8 bases matching TRBD2. The CDR3 runs to 16 residues. Germline V gene sequence: CDR1 MNHEY, CDR2 SMNVEV (reference sequence). The junction had 10 bases not matched to a gene; V was cut back by 3 bases and J by 3 bases. The CDR3 sequence is CASSFSPRGGNYEQYF. The CDR3 DNA sequence: TGTGCCAGCAGTTTTTCCCCTCGGGGGGGCAACTACGAGCAGTACTTC.

The chain is built from TRBV2 and TRBJ1-2; weak D call: TRBD1 (6 bases). CDR3 length equals 12 residues. Trimming removed 8 bases at V and 3 bases at J, with 10 bases between. Germline values: CDR1 SNHLY, CDR2 FYNNEI. The CDR3: CASLQGDYGYTF. Written as DNA, the CDR3 is TGTGCCAGCTTACAGGGAGACTATGGCTACACCTTC. The variable domain in full, with the rest retrieved from reference TRBV2 and TRBJ1-2, is EPEVTQTPSHQVTQMGQEVILRCVPISNHLYFYWYRQILGQKVEFLVSFYNNEISEKSEIFDDQFSVERPDGSNFTLKIRSTKLEDSAMYFCASLQGDYGYTFGSGTRLTVV.

V gene TRBV4-1 combines with J gene TRBJ2-7; 9 nucleotides align to TRBD2. The CDR3 totals 12 residues. Germline V lookup: CDR1 MGHRA, CDR2 YSYEKL. V shed 1 base and J 10 bases; nucleotides not matched to a gene: 2. The CDR3 DNA reads as TGCGCCAGCAGCCAAGTAGCGGGAGAACAGTACTTC. It specifies CASSQVAGEQYF.

The rearrangement links TRBV2 to TRBJ2-5, with a tentative D call TRBD2 (5 bases). Near its end, the DNA agrees better with TRBJ2-7, so the J call may be wrong. Looked up from germline, CDR1 is SNHLY and CDR2 is FYNNEI. The CDR3 has 13 residues. CDR3 protein: CASSTPTTYEQYF. CDR3 DNA sequence: TGTGCCAGCAGTACCCCGACTACCTACGAGCAGTACTTC.

In its sample, this clone was seen once. The rearrangement links TRBV10-2 to TRBJ1-3; 8 bases align to TRBD1. Germline V gives CDR1 WSHSY, CDR2 SAAADI. The CDR3 is 15 amino acids. Trimming removed 2 bases from V and 4 bases from J; junction bases left unmatched: 4. CDR3 region: CASSETRTGGNTIYF. The CDR3 region has the DNA TGCGCCAGCAGTGAGACCAGGACAGGGGGAAACACCATATATTTT.

V is TRBV11-3 and J is TRBJ1-1; D is uncertain. The germline V gene has CDR1 SGHNT and CDR2 YENEEA. The V end was cut by 5 bases, the J end by 0 bases, with 4 bases between. The CDR3 sequence is 12 residues long. CDR3 coding DNA: TGTGCCAGCAGCACACTGAACACTGAAGCTTTCTTT. It encodes CASSTLNTEAFF.

The rearrangement uses TRBV11-2 and TRBJ1-2; TRBD1 aligns across 8 bases. Germline lookup yields CDR1 SGHAT and CDR2 FQNNGV. V dropped 5 bases and J dropped 0; count of bases not matched to a gene: 5. The length of the CDR3 is 15 residues. The CDR3 sequence is CASSGRQGTNYGYTF. The CDR3 nucleotides are TGTGCCAGCAGCGGCAGACAGGGGACTAACTATGGCTACACCTTC.

CDR3: CASSQDMAGGTTDTQYF. In DNA, the CDR3 is TGCGCCAGCAGCCAAGATATGGCAGGGGGTACGACAGATACGCAGTATTTT. The V gene is TRBV4-3, the J gene TRBJ2-3; 7 nucleotides agree with TRBD1. With V trimmed by 0 bases and J by 3 bases, 9 bases remained unmatched. This CDR3 has 17 amino acids. Per the germline V gene, CDR1 is LGHNA and CDR2 is YSLEER.

This clone appeared once. The chain joins TRBV5-6 to TRBJ2-4; 7 bases line up with TRBD2. CDR3 length: 15 residues. Germline CDR1 reads SGHDT; CDR2 reads YYEEEE. The V and J ends lost 3 bases and 9 bases, in that order; junction bases with no gene match: 12. The CDR3 DNA is TGTGCCAGCAGCTCCCGGTCGGTAGGGGAGGGCATTCAGTACTTC. Encoded protein: CASSSRSVGEGIQYF.

In DNA, the CDR3 is TGTGCCAGCAGCGCGGGGAACTGGAATCAGCCCCAGCATTTT. Translated, it gives CASSAGNWNQPQHF. The chain links TRBV9 to TRBJ1-5; D remains ambiguous. Germline CDR1 reads SGDLS; CDR2 reads YYNGEE. The V end was cut by 3 bases, the J end by 4 bases, with 11 bases between. CDR3 length: 14 amino acids.

The V gene is TRBV7-9, the J gene TRBJ1-2, with TRBD1 identical over 10 bases. Germline-derived CDR1 and CDR2 are SEHNR and FQNEAQ (reference sequence). The trim removed 2 bases at V and 7 bases at J, leaving 7 bases unmatched. The CDR3 extends over 15 amino acids. The CDR3 DNA reads as TGTGCCAGCAGCTTACTGACAGGGGGCTCGGGTGGCTACACCTTC. Protein: CASSLLTGGSGGYTF.

The V and J genes are TRBV6-1 and TRBJ1-4, with a tentative D call TRBD1 (5 bases). CDR1 and CDR2 (germline): MNHNS, SASEGT. Trimming shortened V by 11 bases and J by 4 bases, and 14 bases separated the two germline ends. The CDR3 loop spans 13 amino acids. CDR3 nucleotides: TGTGCCGGGGCTACAGGCTATAATGAAAAACTGTTTTTT. Protein product: CAGATGYNEKLFF.

CDR3 nucleotides: TGCGCCAGCAGCCAGCGGAGCGGGGCCCCCCAGGAGCTGTTTTTT. Translating gives CASSQRSGAPQELFF. This sequence joins TRBV4-3 and TRBJ2-2; 7 bases fit TRBD2. The CDR3 totals 15 residues. The germline V gene encodes CDR1 LGHNA and CDR2 YSLEER. V was clipped by 3 bases and J by 10 bases; unmatched bases: 11.

The chain links TRBV9 to TRBJ2-1; a possible D gene is TRBD2 (5 bases). The CDR3 runs to 12 residues. Trimming removed 0 bases from V and 10 bases from J, with 8 bases in between. From germline, CDR1 is SGDLS and CDR2 YYNGEE. CDR3 DNA: TGTGCCAGCAGCGTAGGTCGGGAAGAGCAGTTCTTC. Encoded protein: CASSVGREEQFF. The whole variable domain, remainder taken from reference TRBV9 and TRBJ2-1, is DSGVTQTPKHLITATGQRVTLRCSPRSGDLSVYWYQQSLDQGLQFLIQYYNGEERAKGNILERFSAQQFPDLHSELNLSSLELGDSALYFCASSVGREEQFFGPGTRLTVL.

This CDR3 is CASSENRQGPANYGYTF. The CDR3 DNA is TGTGCCAGCAGTGAAAATCGACAGGGGCCGGCTAACTATGGCTACACCTTC. J is TRBJ1-2 and V is TRBV28; 8 nucleotides align to TRBD1. V dropped 5 bases and J dropped 0; count of bases not matched to a gene: 11. The CDR3 extends over 17 amino acids. Germline V lookup: CDR1 MDHEN, CDR2 SYDVKM.

The chain recombines TRBV7-9 with TRBJ2-5; D is possibly TRBD2 (6 bases). Trimming removed 3 bases from V and 5 bases from J, with 13 bases in between. Germline lookup yields CDR1 SEHNR and CDR2 FQNEAQ (reference sequence). CDR3 size: 14 residues. CDR3 in DNA: TGTGCCAGCAGCTTCCGGGAGATCTGGGAGACCCAGTACTTC. Its translation: CASSFREIWETQYF. Drawing the rest from reference TRBV7-9 and TRBJ2-5, the complete variable domain is DTGVSQNPRHKITKRGQNVTFRCDPISEHNRLYWYRQTLGQGPEFLTYFQNEAQLEKSRLLSDRFSAERPKGSFSTLEIQRTEQGDSAMYLCASSFREIWETQYFGPGTRLLVL.

The rearrangement links TRBV9 to TRBJ1-4; 7 positions agree with TRBD1. V shed 0 bases, J shed 5 bases, and the junction held 4 bases outside the gene matches. CDR1 and CDR2 from the germline V gene are SGDLS and YYNGEE. The CDR3 spans 15 residues. As DNA, the CDR3 is TGTGCCAGCAGCGTAGAAGGGACAGTGAATGAAAAACTGTTTTTT. Amino acid sequence: CASSVEGTVNEKLFF.

The rearrangement links TRBV28 to TRBJ2-4; D not resolved. This CDR3 comprises 11 residues. V was cut by 4 bases and J by 16 bases, with 14 bases left in between. Germline V gene data show CDR1 as MDHEN and CDR2 as SYDVKM. The DNA of the CDR3 is TGTGCCAGCAGTTCGGTGGGCCAGGCATACTTC. It encodes CASSSVGQAYF. The whole variable domain, remainder taken from reference TRBV28 and TRBJ2-4, is DVKVTQSSRYLVKRTGEKVFLECVQDMDHENMFWYRQDPGLGLRLIYFSYDVKMKEKGDIPEGYSVSREKKERFSLILESASTNQTSMYLCASSSVGQAYFGAGTRLSVL.

J is TRBJ2-7 and V is TRBV2; tentatively, D is TRBD2 (5 bases). The CDR3 extends over 15 amino acids. The germline V and J ends were trimmed by 5 bases and 0 bases, with 14 bases remaining between them. Germline CDR1 and CDR2: SNHLY and FYNNEI. The CDR3 coding sequence is TGTGCCAGCAGTCAGGACTTTTCGAGCTCCTACGAGCAGTACTTC. It codes for CASSQDFSSSYEQYF.

The chain recombines TRBV11-3 with TRBJ1-1, with D possibly being TRBD1 (5 bases). This CDR3 region has 14 residues. The germline gives CDR1 SGHNT, CDR2 YENEEA. V shed 3 bases and J shed 4 bases, with 12 bases lying between them. CDR3 in amino acids: CASSLSGTATEAFF. DNA for the CDR3: TGTGCCAGCAGCTTGAGCGGGACGGCCACTGAAGCTTTCTTT.

The chain has TRBV5-5 and TRBJ1-2; 9 bases fit TRBD1. The J segment lost 7 bases and the V segment lost 5 bases, leaving 12 bases of the junction unmatched. The CDR3 is 15 amino acids. Germline V gives CDR1 SGHKS, CDR2 YYEKEE (reference sequence). The CDR3 sequence is CASRSGTGRRGGYTF. The CDR3 nucleotides read TGTGCCAGCAGGTCCGGGACAGGGCGTCGGGGTGGCTACACCTTC.

This CDR3 reads CASSLSRQGGRNQPQHF. Written as DNA, the CDR3 is TGTGCCAGCAGTTTAAGTCGACAGGGAGGTCGCAATCAGCCCCAGCATTTT. This rearrangement joins TRBV27 to TRBJ1-5, with TRBD1 matching over 7 bases. CDR1 and CDR2 from the germline V gene are MNHEY and SMNVEV (reference sequence). With V trimmed by 2 bases and J by 2 bases, 9 bases remained unmatched. This CDR3 spans 17 amino acids.

The chain is built from TRBV5-4 and TRBJ1-5; a possible D gene is TRBD1 (6 bases). The V end was cut by 4 bases, the J end by 10 bases, with 21 bases between. CDR1 SGHNT and CDR2 YYREEE come from the germline V gene (reference sequence). The CDR3 is made up of 15 amino acids. The CDR3 sequence: CASSRGGTTISPQHF. The CDR3 region has the DNA TGTGCCAGCAGCAGGGGGGGGACTACAATCAGTCCCCAGCATTTT.

This chain joins TRBV7-8 and TRBJ1-1; TRBD1 matches at 9 bases. Germline V CDR1 and CDR2: SGHVS, FQNEAQ. This CDR3 comprises 16 residues. Germline trimming cut 5 bases from V and 1 base from J; bases unmatched to any gene: 8. CDR3 DNA: TGTGCCAGCAGCAAACAGGGGGCCAGCTCGAACACTGAAGCTTTCTTT. This translates into CASSKQGASSNTEAFF.

Worth noting for this clone: The junction and the germline gene differ at one end; a read error may be behind it. This chain connects TRBV7-7 to TRBJ2-1; D perhaps matches TRBD2 (6 bases). The V gene's germline CDR1 is SSHAT and CDR2 FNYEAQ (reference sequence). The CDR3 runs to 16 residues. This chain's CDR3 is CASSYTGTHVYNEQFF. The CDR3 nucleotides are TGTGCTAGCAGCTACACCGGGACTCACGTCTACAATGAGCAGTTCTTC.

This clone was seen once. The chain employs TRBV6-5 and TRBJ1-5; D is perhaps TRBD1 (6 bases). Germline V gene lookup returns CDR1 MNHEY and CDR2 SVGAGI. Trimming removed 6 bases at V and 3 bases at J, with 12 bases between. The CDR3 covers 14 residues. The CDR3 DNA is TGTGCCAGCAGGGAACAGGGTACCAATCAGCCCCAGCATTTT. Translation gives CASREQGTNQPQHF.

V is TRBV4-1 and J is TRBJ2-1; 12 bases are shared with TRBD2. Germline CDR1 and CDR2: MGHRA and YSYEKL. J was trimmed by 6 bases and V by 1 base; bases with no gene match: 13. The length of the CDR3 is 19 residues. The chain's CDR3 is CASSQVFSLAGGPSNEQFF. The CDR3 bases are TGCGCCAGCAGCCAAGTTTTTTCGCTAGCGGGAGGGCCAAGCAATGAGCAGTTCTTC.

The V call is TRBV6-5, the J call TRBJ1-4; TRBD1 matches at 9 bases. CDR3 length: 15 residues. Germline assignment: CDR1 MNHEY and CDR2 SVGAGI. Germline trimming cut 5 bases from V and 7 bases from J; bases unmatched to any gene: 8. The CDR3 loop is CASSGGQGASEKLFF. The DNA of the CDR3 is TGTGCCAGCAGTGGGGGACAGGGCGCGAGTGAAAAACTGTTTTTT.

The chain couples TRBV18 to TRBJ2-3; 9 bases are a match to TRBD1. After removal of 2 bases from V and 3 bases from J, the junction contained 0 bases not matched to a gene. This CDR3 comprises 14 residues. Per the germline V gene, CDR1 is KGHSH and CDR2 is LQKENI. The CDR3 loop is CASSPGTGTDTQYF. CDR3 DNA: TGTGCCAGCTCACCAGGGACAGGGACAGATACGCAGTATTTT.